The 6 T cell receptor beta chains given below trace back to one sample, sequenced in a study of OX40 agonist ivuxolimab in advanced cancers. This table comes from immunoSEQ multiplex PCR, and its TCRdb copy is limited to in-frame clones, with some not included. The data hold 45,000 to 70,000 clones, with approximately 86% observed a single time. Here the sequenced sample was CD4+ or CD8+ T cells sorted from blood, taken in a trial of the OX40 agonist ivuxolimab. All receptors derive from an adult with an advanced solid tumor such as melanoma, head and neck, liver or kidney cancer.

The chain is built from TRBV7-2 and TRBJ2-2; D gene ambiguous. This CDR3 is built from 15 residues. The ends were cut back, 1 base at V and 3 bases at J, with 9 bases in the middle. Germline V gene lookup returns CDR1 SGHTA and CDR2 FQGNSA. As DNA, the CDR3 is TGTGCCAGCAGCTTAGTATTTGGTGACACCGGGGAGCTGTTTTTT. This translates into CASSLVFGDTGELFF.

The V call is TRBV29-1, the J call TRBJ1-1, with unresolved D. The germline V gene has CDR1 SQVTM and CDR2 ANQGSEA. CDR3 size: 13 residues. Trimming stripped 0 bases from V and 3 bases from J, with 8 bases between. The chain's CDR3 is CSVEEVRDTEAFF. In DNA, the CDR3 is TGCAGCGTTGAAGAGGTCAGAGACACTGAAGCTTTCTTT.

This clone has only a few counts. The V and J genes are TRBV5-4 and TRBJ1-5, with D hard to call. This CDR3 has 13 residues. Germline V gene sequence: CDR1 SGHNT, CDR2 YYREEE (reference sequence). V lost 4 bases and J lost 3, with 8 bases in between. The CDR3 region is CASSVGDNQPQHF. The DNA of the CDR3 is TGTGCCAGCAGCGTGGGAGACAATCAGCCCCAGCATTTT.

The genes are TRBV30 and TRBJ1-2, with 8 bases aligning to TRBD1. Germline CDR1 and CDR2: GTSNPN and SVGIG (reference sequence). The CDR3 loop spans 13 amino acids. The J segment lost 5 bases and the V segment lost 1 base, leaving 3 bases of the junction unmatched. Here the CDR3 reads CAWSAGGGYGYTF. CDR3 in DNA: TGTGCCTGGAGTGCAGGGGGCGGGTATGGCTACACCTTC.

This chain links TRBV7-9 with TRBJ2-7; 10 bases align to TRBD1. The CDR3 runs 16 residues. With 6 bases clipped from V and 7 bases from J, the junction kept 15 bases outside the gene matches. Germline values: CDR1 SEHNR, CDR2 FQNEAQ (reference sequence). Written as DNA, the CDR3 is TGTGCCAGCAGTCGGGGAGGCGGGACAGGGGACCGGGAGCAGTACTTC. Translated, it gives CASSRGGGTGDREQYF.

This clone has a single count. The J gene is TRBJ1-4, the V gene TRBV9; D is unresolved. Trimming cost V 4 bases and J 3 bases, with 7 bases left between them. Germline V gene data show CDR1 as SGDLS and CDR2 as YYNGEE. This CDR3 is 13 amino acids long. The CDR3 bases are TGTGCCAGCAGCATCGGCCCTAATGAAAAACTGTTTTTT. The encoded protein is CASSIGPNEKLFF.